The source of this T cell receptor beta chain is a study of T cells in Graves' hyperthyroidism and ophthalmopathy. The table lists this clonotype with many counts. The germline gives CDR1 SGHAT, CDR2 FQNNGV. Trimming shortened V by 5 bases and J by 0 bases, and 13 bases separated the two germline ends. This CDR3 spans 15 amino acids. It was RNA transcripts that yielded the amplified TCR beta CDR3 regions. With the HTBI primer set, the TCR CDR3 went through a first round of RT-PCR. Each CDR3 protein gets one entry after TCRdb re-called the multiplex PCR reads with MiXCR. The sample records around 260,000 distinct CDR3 sequences, less than 30% being singletons.

The chain recombines TRBV11-2 with TRBJ1-1; tentatively, D is TRBD1 (5 bases). The TCR sequence derives from a middle-aged man with Graves' hyperthyroidism that later progressed to Graves' ophthalmopathy. The sequencing input was blood. The CDR3 DNA reads as TGTGCCAGCAGCCCCGTGACGACAGTGAACACTGAAGCTTTCTTT. It is translated as CASSPVTTVNTEAFF.